This TCR beta chain was documented in a study of T-cell memory formation after mild COVID-19. V trimming: 1 base; J trimming: 5 bases; junction bases outside the gene matches: 5. Looked up from germline, CDR1 is LGHNA and CDR2 is YNFKEQ. The CDR3 is 15 amino acids. TCRdb independently ran MiXCR on the 5' RACE reads; one entry per CDR3 protein. The table includes roughly 250,000 distinct CDR3 sequences, 16% detected once. The sequenced sample was PBMCs or a T cell subset sorted from them (not recorded which). The receptor was derived from a man between 18 and 29 years old who had mild COVID-19 (a few samples of this study predate the infection). Cell type and time point are not known. The chain couples TRBV4-2 to TRBJ1-5; TRBD1 agrees at 7 bases. CDR3 nucleotide sequence: TGTGCCAGCAGCCAAGCAGGGGGGAACGATCAGCCCCAGCATTTT. The encoded protein is CASSQAGGNDQPQHF.